Listed here are 30 T cell receptor beta chains from one sample, sequenced in a study of shared clonotypes between healthy human individuals. Assay used: immunoSEQ multiplex PCR; TCRdb lists only in-frame clones, some missing. This table holds 950,000 to 1,200,000 clones, about 80% found once. Sequencing input: memory CD4+ T cells from PBMCs. Subset: CD45RA-negative fraction. The receptors originated from a man aged 18 to 29 in good health. Some clones in this sample may be carry-over from other donors' samples.

This clone was counted between two and nine times. This rearrangement joins TRBV28 to TRBJ2-5; possible D gene TRBD1, 5 bases. The ends were cut back, 6 bases at V and 0 bases at J, with 17 bases in the middle. The CDR3 has 16 residues. CDR1 is MDHEN and CDR2 is SYDVKM in the germline V gene. The CDR3 nucleotides read TGTGCCAGCAGGGGCCAGGGTGCCGTGGACCAAGAGACCCAGTACTTC. It encodes CASRGQGAVDQETQYF.

The chain links TRBV18 to TRBJ1-1; TRBD1 might be the D (5 bases). Per the germline V gene, CDR1 is KGHSH and CDR2 is LQKENI. This CDR3 has 13 residues. Trimming removed 4 bases at V and 2 bases at J, with 8 bases between. CDR3 sequence reads: CASSHDRNTEAFF. Written as DNA, the CDR3 is TGTGCCAGCTCACATGACAGAAACACTGAAGCTTTCTTT.

Concerning this clone itself: Other DNA sequences in this specimen translate into the identical CDR3. The chain employs TRBV7-2 and TRBJ1-1, with TRBD1 matching over 7 bases. The CDR3 spans 15 residues. V dropped 0 bases and J dropped 0; count of bases not matched to a gene: 1. CDR1 and CDR2 from the germline V gene are SGHTA and FQGNSA. The DNA of the CDR3 is TGTGCCAGCAGCTTAGCTGGACAGGTGAACACTGAAGCTTTCTTT. Amino acid sequence: CASSLAGQVNTEAFF.

The chain has TRBV6-1 and TRBJ2-1; TRBD2 agrees at 7 bases. Per the germline V gene, CDR1 is MNHNS and CDR2 is SASEGT. This CDR3 has 17 residues. Trimming took 4 bases from V and 5 from J; bases not matched to a gene: 14. DNA for the CDR3: TGTGCCAGCAGTGGCGGGAGTGGCTCTTGGGGACACAATGAGCAGTTCTTC. Amino acids: CASSGGSGSWGHNEQFF.

The chain couples TRBV5-1 to TRBJ2-2, with 10 bases lining up with TRBD2. Germline lookup yields CDR1 SGHRS and CDR2 YFSETQ. There are 19 residues in the CDR3. V was clipped by 4 bases and J by 1 base; unmatched bases: 13. In DNA form, the CDR3 reads TGCGCCAGCAGCCGTTCCGGAGTTTTAGCGGGAGGGAACACCGGGGAGCTGTTTTTT. It specifies CASSRSGVLAGGNTGELFF.

The chain joins TRBV6-6 to TRBJ2-3; 8 bases map to TRBD2. The CDR3 is 16 amino acids. Germline-derived CDR1 and CDR2 are MNHNY and SVGAGI (reference sequence). Trimming took 4 bases from V and 3 from J; bases not matched to a gene: 9. The CDR3 is CASSSEGTSMTDTQYF. The CDR3 DNA is TGTGCCAGCAGTTCCGAGGGGACTAGTATGACAGATACGCAGTATTTT.

Written as DNA, the CDR3 is TGTGCCAGCAGCTTGGGTGGTTCCACCTACGAGCAGTACTTC. Protein product: CASSLGGSTYEQYF. The chain employs TRBV5-5 and TRBJ2-7; D is unresolved. There are 14 residues in the CDR3. Germline V gene data show CDR1 as SGHKS and CDR2 as YYEKEE (reference sequence). The V end lost 0 bases, the J end lost 2 bases, and 9 bases lay between the germline ends.

This chain connects TRBV28 to TRBJ1-5; D is uncertain. This CDR3 contains 15 residues. Deletions cut 7 bases from V and 0 bases from J, with 13 bases between. Looked up from germline, CDR1 is MDHEN and CDR2 is SYDVKM. The CDR3 DNA is TGTGCCAGCAACCCCCCGGATAATAGCAATCAGCCCCAGCATTTT. This sequence encodes CASNPPDNSNQPQHF.

V usage is TRBV30 and J usage is TRBJ2-1; D unresolved. This CDR3 spans 12 amino acids. The V end was cut by 3 bases, the J end by 3 bases, with 6 bases between. CDR1 and CDR2 (germline): GTSNPN, SVGIG (reference sequence). CDR3 residues: CAWRSGYNEQFF. The CDR3, as DNA: TGTGCCTGGAGATCGGGCTACAATGAGCAGTTCTTC.

The chain has TRBV11-3 and TRBJ2-2; D perhaps matches TRBD2 (5 bases). CDR1 and CDR2 (germline): SGHNT, YENEEA. The CDR3 has 13 residues. The ends were cut back, 4 bases at V and 6 bases at J, with 9 bases in the middle. The CDR3 spells CASSSIAPGELFF. DNA of the CDR3: TGTGCCAGCAGCTCCATAGCGCCCGGGGAGCTGTTTTTT. Full variable domain (outside the CDR3, taken from reference TRBV11-3 and TRBJ2-2): EAGVVQSPRYKIIEKKQPVAFWCNPISGHNTLYWYLQNLGQGPELLIRYENEEAVDDSQLPKDRFSAERLKGVDSTLKIQPAELGDSAVYLCASSSIAPGELFFGEGSRLTVL.

This chain joins TRBV4-1 and TRBJ2-7; the D gene is possibly TRBD2 (5 bases). The CDR3 loop spans 15 amino acids. Germline V gene sequence: CDR1 MGHRA, CDR2 YSYEKL. The ends were cut back, 0 bases at V and 6 bases at J, with 15 bases in the middle. The CDR3 bases are TGCGCCAGCAGCCAAGATCTAGCAGGCGGGCTCGAGCAGTACTTC. This codes for CASSQDLAGGLEQYF.

The chain joins TRBV29-1 to TRBJ2-3; 12 bases match TRBD2. With 1 base clipped from V and 4 bases from J, the junction kept 6 bases outside the gene matches. This CDR3 has 16 residues. Germline CDR1 is SQVTM and CDR2 is ANQGSEA. The CDR3 DNA reads TGCAGCGTTGAAGGGGCTAGCGGGAGGGCCCCAGATACGCAGTATTTT. As protein: CSVEGASGRAPDTQYF.

The V gene is TRBV7-3, the J gene TRBJ2-1; TRBD2 aligns across 9 bases. The ends lost 4 bases at V and 10 bases at J; junction bases unmatched: 5. Germline values: CDR1 SGHTA, CDR2 FQGTGA. The CDR3 runs 13 residues. The CDR3 nucleotides read TGTGCCAGCAGCTATAGCGGGAGAGGCGAGCAGTTCTTC. It specifies CASSYSGRGEQFF.

V gene TRBV5-1 combines with J gene TRBJ1-2; D not resolved. CDR1 is SGHRS and CDR2 is YFSETQ in the germline V gene. The CDR3 runs 15 residues. Deletions cut 7 bases from V and 0 bases from J, with 16 bases between. For the CDR3, the DNA is TGCGCCAGCCGGCCGGAATGGTCAGCTAACTATGGCTACACCTTC. Its translation: CASRPEWSANYGYTF.

The chain links TRBV7-9 to TRBJ1-3; D gene unclear. The CDR3 is 15 amino acids. Trimming stripped 5 bases from V and 0 bases from J, with 11 bases between. CDR1 and CDR2 from the germline V gene are SEHNR and FQNEAQ (reference sequence). CDR3 residues: CASSPIGSSGNTIYF. The CDR3 DNA sequence: TGTGCCAGCAGCCCGATCGGGTCCTCTGGAAACACCATATATTTT.

Comment on this clone: This likely stems from a read error, as it lies one base from a far larger clone. The sample contains more than one DNA sequence encoding this CDR3. This chain joins TRBV2 and TRBJ2-7; 11 bases align to TRBD2. The CDR3 contains 16 residues. CDR1 is SNHLY, CDR2 FYNNEI, per germline. The CDR3 DNA reads TGTGCAAGTAAGGGACTAGCGGTAACTGACTCCTACGAGCAGTACTTC. Its protein product is CASKGLAVTDSYEQYF.

This clone was counted a single time. The chain links TRBV4-1 to TRBJ2-7; D remains unclear. Germline V gene data show CDR1 as MGHRA and CDR2 as YSYEKL. The V and J ends lost 0 bases and 3 bases respectively, with 18 bases between them. The CDR3 consists of 17 residues. In DNA, the CDR3 is TGCGCCAGCAGCCAAGATGGTGGTTTCCCTCGCCTCTACGAGCAGTACTTC. This encodes CASSQDGGFPRLYEQYF.

This clone was recorded at least ten times. The V gene is TRBV2, the J gene TRBJ1-2, with unresolved D. V was pared by 6 bases and J by 4 bases, with 9 bases between. The CDR3 sequence is 12 residues long. The germline V gene has CDR1 SNHLY and CDR2 FYNNEI. The CDR3 loop reads CASSVLLYGYTF. The CDR3 bases are TGTGCCAGCAGCGTCTTGCTCTATGGCTACACCTTC.

The chain recombines TRBV10-2 with TRBJ1-5; 7 bases match TRBD1. The ends lost 3 bases at V and 5 bases at J; junction bases unmatched: 4. This CDR3 has 14 residues. Germline V CDR1 and CDR2: WSHSY, SAAADI. The CDR3 DNA follows: TGCGCCAGCAGTGACCAGGGGGAAGATCAGCCCCAGCATTTT. It is translated as CASSDQGEDQPQHF.

The CDR3 is CASSTTGGPTYGYTF. The CDR3 region has the DNA TGTGCCAGCTCAACAACAGGGGGCCCTACCTATGGCTACACCTTC. The chain is built from TRBV18 and TRBJ1-2; 9 nucleotides agree with TRBD1. Germline V lookup: CDR1 KGHSH, CDR2 LQKENI. V lost 5 bases, J lost 4 bases, and 8 bases stayed unmatched. This CDR3 has 15 amino acids.

CDR3 nucleotide sequence: TGTGCCAGCAGTACACCACGGGAGTCATCAGATACGCAGTATTTT. Amino acid sequence: CASSTPRESSDTQYF. This chain links TRBV7-6 with TRBJ2-3; tentatively, D is TRBD2 (6 bases). The germline gives CDR1 SGHVS, CDR2 FNYEAQ. The CDR3 extends over 15 amino acids. Trimming pared 6 bases from V and 4 bases from J, leaving 17 bases between.

This clone appeared many times. The chain has TRBV6-5 and TRBJ1-2, with TRBD1 matching 9 bases. The V gene end was trimmed by 6 bases and the J gene end by 3 bases; junction bases not matched to a gene: 5. CDR1 and CDR2 (germline): MNHEY, SVGAGI. CDR3 size: 14 residues. The CDR3 sequence: CASRPHRGHYGYTF. CDR3 coding DNA: TGTGCCAGCAGGCCACACAGGGGGCACTATGGCTACACCTTC.

In its sample, this clone was seen many times. The J gene is TRBJ2-1, the V gene TRBV27; 8 bases map to TRBD2. This CDR3 spans 16 amino acids. The J segment lost 2 bases and the V segment lost 6 bases, leaving 9 bases of the junction unmatched. Germline CDR1 is MNHEY and CDR2 is SMNVEV (reference sequence). DNA for the CDR3: TGTGCCAGCAGCCCCGAGGTTAGCGGGACCTACAATGAGCAGTTCTTC. This translates into CASSPEVSGTYNEQFF.

As for this clone: Other DNA variants within this sample encode the same CDR3. This chain joins TRBV7-2 and TRBJ2-7; D may be TRBD1 (5 bases). In germline, CDR1 is SGHTA, CDR2 FQGNSA. This CDR3 is 13 amino acids long. V was shortened by 1 base and J by 2 bases, with 6 bases between the two germline ends. In nucleotides, the CDR3 is TGTGCCAGCAGCTTAGGGGGCCCCTACGAGCAGTACTTC. It is translated as CASSLGGPYEQYF.

This clone came up a few times. The chain is built from TRBV6-5 and TRBJ2-3; D uncertain. V lost 7 bases to trimming and J lost 6 bases, with 8 bases between them. Germline V gene data show CDR1 as MNHEY and CDR2 as SVGAGI. The CDR3 sequence is 11 residues long. The CDR3 reads CASTVGDTQYF. DNA of the CDR3: TGTGCCAGCACCGTGGGGGATACGCAGTATTTT.

The chain is built from TRBV11-3 and TRBJ2-1, with D possibly matching TRBD1 (5 bases). Germline CDR1 reads SGHNT; CDR2 reads YENEEA. The V end lost 3 bases, the J end lost 8 bases, and 11 bases lay between the germline ends. The CDR3 covers 13 residues. The CDR3 DNA follows: TGTGCCAGCAGCTTGGCAGGGAAGGATGAGCAGTTCTTC. It is translated as CASSLAGKDEQFF. Looking up the rest from reference TRBV11-3 and TRBJ2-1 gives the full variable domain: EAGVVQSPRYKIIEKKQPVAFWCNPISGHNTLYWYLQNLGQGPELLIRYENEEAVDDSQLPKDRFSAERLKGVDSTLKIQPAELGDSAVYLCASSLAGKDEQFFGPGTRLTVL.

J is TRBJ1-1 and V is TRBV7-8; D remains ambiguous. V was trimmed by 2 bases and J by 2 bases, leaving 6 bases between them. CDR3 length: 13 amino acids. Germline V lookup: CDR1 SGHVS, CDR2 FQNEAQ. The CDR3 is CASSLISNTEAFF. The CDR3 DNA reads as TGTGCCAGCAGCTTAATTAGCAACACTGAAGCTTTCTTT.

The chain is built from TRBV13 and TRBJ1-2; possible D gene TRBD1, 5 bases. V dropped 4 bases and J dropped 4 bases, with 16 bases sitting between them. The CDR3 has 15 amino acids. CDR1 and CDR2 from the germline V gene are PRHDT and FYEKMQ (reference sequence). CDR3 DNA sequence: TGTGCCAGCAGCTCCCGTGAAGGGGTCCCCTATGGCTACACCTTC. Translating gives CASSSREGVPYGYTF.

About this clone itself: This may be a read error, as it is one base from a much larger clone. The same CDR3 can be traced to other DNA sequences in this sample. This chain links TRBV11-3 with TRBJ2-5, with unresolved D. Trimming left V 3 bases short and J 5 bases short, with 7 bases between. The germline CDR1 and CDR2 sequences are SGHNT and YENEEA. This CDR3 has 12 amino acids. The CDR3, as DNA: TGTGCCAGCAGCTTGGGTAGGGAGACCCAGTACTTC. This sequence encodes CASSLGRETQYF. The entire variable domain, with the rest obtained from reference TRBV11-3 and TRBJ2-5, is as follows: EAGVVQSPRYKIIEKKQPVAFWCNPISGHNTLYWYLQNLGQGPELLIRYENEEAVDDSQLPKDRFSAERLKGVDSTLKIQPAELGDSAVYLCASSLGRETQYFGPGTRLLVL.

This chain joins TRBV5-1 and TRBJ1-2, with 12 bases that match TRBD1. This CDR3 has 16 amino acids. After removal of 5 bases from V and 4 bases from J, the junction contained 9 bases not matched to a gene. Germline loops: CDR1 SGHRS, CDR2 YFSETQ. The CDR3 DNA sequence: TGCGCCAGCAGACCCGGTGGGACAGGGGGCGGCTATGGCTACACCTTC. It is translated as CASRPGGTGGGYGYTF.